This T cell receptor (beta chain) was documented in a study of cytomegalovirus exposure and HLA in healthy donors. Germline CDR1 MNHEY, CDR2 SMNVEV (reference sequence). This CDR3 has 17 amino acids. Trimming cost V 4 bases and J 2 bases; bases outside gene matches: 8. The PCR used 60 Vbeta and 13 Jbeta primers. Generated by immunoSEQ multiplex PCR, the TCRdb table keeps only in-frame clones and is missing some. This repertoire shows 80,000 to 95,000 clones, 70% found once; its top ten account for roughly 16%. The rearrangement uses TRBV27 and TRBJ2-2, with 9 bases matching TRBD2. The clonotype originates from a woman aged 50 to 60 in good health and CMV-seropositive. The sequencing input was PBMCs. CDR3 in amino acids: CASSWGSTSGNTGELFF. CDR3 DNA: TGTGCCAGCAGTTGGGGGTCGACTAGCGGAAACACCGGGGAGCTGTTTTTT.